These 5 T cell receptor beta chains were sequenced from one sample in a study of human T cells and chemical hapten exposure. Indicated time point: pre-sensitization, week 0. Treatment of the sample: therapeutic diphenylcyclopropenone sensitization with weekly scalp DPC. TCRdb independently ran MiXCR on the RACE reads; one entry per CDR3 protein. This table holds approximately 370,000 distinct CDR3 sequences, roughly 6% found once. The sequencing here drew on whole blood, taken in connection with sensitization to the hapten diphenylcyclopropenone (DPC). Source of these receptors: a woman between 18 and 30 years old with alopecia areata. Some clones in this sample may be carry-over from other donors' samples.

This clonotype was detected only a few times. The CDR3 sequence is CASSYRGHEQYF. The CDR3 DNA is TGTGCCAGCAGCTACCGTGGCCACGAGCAGTACTTC. The rearrangement joins TRBV11-1 to TRBJ2-7; no reliable D call. V lost 4 bases and J lost 5, with 9 bases in between. CDR1 and CDR2 (germline): SGHAT, FQDESV (reference sequence). The CDR3 consists of 12 residues.

About this clonotype: One end of the junction fails to match germline, which may point to a read error. The J gene is TRBJ1-5, the V gene TRBV24-1, with D tentatively TRBD1 (6 bases). The CDR3 loop spans 12 amino acids. Germline V lookup: CDR1 KGHDR, CDR2 SFDVKD. In DNA form, the CDR3 reads TGTGCCACCGGTGAGGGGGGTCAGCCCCAGCATTTT. Amino acid sequence: CATGEGGQPQHF.

This chain links TRBV6-5 with TRBJ1-1; 9 bases are shared with TRBD1. The length of the CDR3 is 15 residues. Germline V gene sequence: CDR1 MNHEY, CDR2 SVGAGI. The junction had 10 bases not matched to a gene; V was cut back by 5 bases and J by 6 bases. CDR3 nucleotide sequence: TGTGCCAGCAGTAGACCGGGACAGGGAATCGCTGAAGCTTTCTTT. This gives the protein CASSRPGQGIAEAFF.

This clonotype was counted between two and nine times. The CDR3 loop is CASSLSGGTSFYEQYF. The CDR3 coding sequence is TGCGCCAGCAGCTTGAGTGGCGGGACTAGCTTCTACGAGCAGTACTTC. The V and J genes are TRBV5-1 and TRBJ2-7; 9 bases line up with TRBD2. CDR3 length equals 16 residues. V was pared by 1 base and J by 3 bases, with 8 bases of the junction left unmatched. Germline CDR1 is SGHRS and CDR2 is YFSETQ.

This clonotype appeared many times. J is TRBJ2-5 and V is TRBV6-6; D remains ambiguous. V was pared by 5 bases and J by 1 base, with 11 bases between. The CDR3 is 14 residues long. The germline gives CDR1 MNHNY, CDR2 SVGAGI (reference sequence). CDR3 sequence reads: CASSGVAGQETQYF. The CDR3 DNA sequence: TGTGCCAGCAGTGGGGTAGCTGGCCAAGAGACCCAGTACTTC.